This entry lists 31 T cell receptor beta chains sequenced from one sample in a study of cytomegalovirus exposure and HLA in healthy donors. PCR primers comprised 60 Vbeta and 13 Jbeta primers. Sequencing used immunoSEQ multiplex PCR; TCRdb keeps in-frame clones, though not all of them. Among 200,000 to 250,000 clones listed, approximately 81% were seen once. What was sequenced was PBMCs. These TCRs come from a girl aged 2 to 10 in good health and CMV-seronegative.

The rearrangement uses TRBV11-3 and TRBJ2-2, with D tentatively TRBD2 (5 bases). This CDR3 has 14 residues. Between the trimmed V and J ends, which lost 4 bases and 5 bases, there was a span of 11 bases. CDR1 is SGHNT and CDR2 is YENEEA in the germline V gene. The CDR3 sequence is CASSSTRRTGELFF. The CDR3 DNA is TGTGCCAGCAGCTCTACTCGGAGGACCGGGGAGCTGTTTTTT.

The chain uses TRBV19 and TRBJ1-4; 11 positions match TRBD1. This CDR3 spans 15 amino acids. Per germline, CDR1 LNHDA and CDR2 SQIVND (reference sequence). Germline trimming cut 5 bases from V and 5 bases from J; bases unmatched to any gene: 4. The CDR3 region has the DNA TGTGCCAGTAGTCTAGGACAGGGGGCGAATGAAAAACTGTTTTTT. Its translation is CASSLGQGANEKLFF. Drawing the rest from reference TRBV19 and TRBJ1-4, the complete variable domain is DGGITQSPKYLFRKEGQNVTLSCEQNLNHDAMYWYRQDPGQGLRLIYYSQIVNDFQKGDIAEGYSVSREKKESFPLTVTSAQKNPTAFYLCASSLGQGANEKLFFGSGTQLSVL.

The gene calls are TRBV4-1 and TRBJ1-2; D ambiguous. V gave up 1 base and J gave up 1 base, with 10 bases separating them. The germline V gene encodes CDR1 MGHRA and CDR2 YSYEKL. This CDR3 is 15 amino acids long. The CDR3 region has the DNA TGCGCCAGCAGCCAAGCAGGCGGGATTAACTATGGCTACACCTTC. Encoded protein: CASSQAGGINYGYTF.

The genes are TRBV4-1 and TRBJ1-6; D not certain. From germline, CDR1 is MGHRA and CDR2 YSYEKL. CDR3 length equals 16 residues. The V gene lost 5 bases and the J gene lost 0 bases, with 11 bases spanning the gap. CDR3 residues: CASSSQVSSYNSPLHF. DNA of the CDR3: TGCGCCAGCAGCTCGCAAGTCAGCTCCTATAATTCACCCCTCCACTTT.

This chain uses TRBV5-1 with TRBJ1-2; D call uncertain. This CDR3 contains 13 residues. V lost 0 bases and J 1 base, leaving 4 bases between the germline ends. CDR1 and CDR2 (germline): SGHRS, YFSETQ. The CDR3 DNA reads as TGCGCCAGCAGCTTGGGGAGTAACTATGGCTACACCTTC. This encodes CASSLGSNYGYTF.

In this sample, this clone turned up once. Sequence at one end of the junction differs from germline and may be a read error. The rearrangement links TRBV6-1 to TRBJ2-7; weak D call: TRBD1 (5 bases). Looked up from germline, CDR1 is MNHNS and CDR2 is SASEGT. The CDR3 has 16 residues. CDR3 nucleotide sequence: TGTGCCAGCAGTCAAGCTCTTCAGGGTTTTACCTACGAGCAGTACTTC. Translated: CASSQALQGFTYEQYF.

The chain recombines TRBV5-1 with TRBJ1-2; TRBD1 aligns across 7 bases. This CDR3 is built from 15 residues. The junction had 4 bases not matched to a gene; V was cut back by 0 bases and J by 2 bases. The germline V gene encodes CDR1 SGHRS and CDR2 YFSETQ. DNA for the CDR3: TGCGCCAGCAGCTTGGGACAGGGATCAAACTATGGCTACACCTTC. Its translation: CASSLGQGSNYGYTF.

The chain couples TRBV7-2 to TRBJ2-7; D perhaps matches TRBD1 (6 bases). Trimming cost V 8 bases and J 2 bases, with 13 bases left between them. The CDR3 is 13 amino acids. Germline-derived CDR1 and CDR2 are SGHTA and FQGNSA. CDR3 nucleotides: TGTGCCAGCCAGGGACACATCACCTACGAGCAGTACTTC. The encoded protein is CASQGHITYEQYF.

The sample holds a few counts of this clone. The chain joins TRBV23-1 to TRBJ1-2; D may be TRBD1 (5 bases). TRBV23-1 carries the ORF label, with uncertain function. Between the trimmed V and J ends, which lost 2 bases and 0 bases, there was a span of 16 bases. CDR3 length: 17 residues. The CDR3, as DNA: TGCGCCAGCAGTCAAGGCCAACACAGGATCACTAACTATGGCTACACCTTC. Amino acids: CASSQGQHRITNYGYTF.

This clone was observed a single time. The V gene is TRBV5-1, the J gene TRBJ1-1; TRBD1 is a possible D gene (5 bases). Trimming took off 0 bases at V and 0 bases at J, with 21 bases between the two ends. Germline loops: CDR1 SGHRS, CDR2 YFSETQ. This CDR3 region has 19 residues. The CDR3 is CASSLVVLTGVTMNTEAFF. CDR3 coding DNA: TGCGCCAGCAGCTTGGTAGTATTAACGGGGGTAACGATGAACACTGAAGCTTTCTTT.

This chain joins TRBV6-5 and TRBJ2-7, with a weak D call TRBD2 (5 bases). The CDR3 is made up of 14 amino acids. V was trimmed by 6 bases and J by 6 bases, leaving 18 bases between them. Per the germline V gene, CDR1 is MNHEY and CDR2 is SVGAGI. CDR3 coding DNA: TGTGCCAGCAGACTTCGCGGACTGCCTGGCGAGCAGTACTTC. This translates into CASRLRGLPGEQYF.

This chain connects TRBV19 to TRBJ1-2; 8 bases map to TRBD1. The ends lost 6 bases at V and 8 bases at J; junction bases unmatched: 8. The CDR3 totals 13 residues. The V gene's germline CDR1 is LNHDA and CDR2 SQIVND (reference sequence). This CDR3 is CASRNNRDRGYTF. CDR3 DNA: TGTGCCAGTAGAAATAACCGGGACAGGGGCTACACCTTC. Full variable domain (outside the CDR3, taken from reference TRBV19 and TRBJ1-2): DGGITQSPKYLFRKEGQNVTLSCEQNLNHDAMYWYRQDPGQGLRLIYYSQIVNDFQKGDIAEGYSVSREKKESFPLTVTSAQKNPTAFYLCASRNNRDRGYTFGSGTRLTVV.

The chain joins TRBV9 to TRBJ2-1; TRBD2 agrees at 14 bases. The germline V gene encodes CDR1 SGDLS and CDR2 YYNGEE. With 3 bases clipped from V and 1 base from J, the junction kept 6 bases outside the gene matches. This CDR3 is built from 18 residues. CDR3 region: CASSGTGTSGGSYNEQFF. DNA of the CDR3: TGTGCCAGCAGCGGGACCGGGACTAGCGGGGGTTCCTACAATGAGCAGTTCTTC.

The J gene is TRBJ2-7, the V gene TRBV11-2; a possible D gene is TRBD2 (7 bases). Trimming took off 6 bases at V and 5 bases at J, with 17 bases between the two ends. This CDR3 has 14 residues. Germline V lookup: CDR1 SGHAT, CDR2 FQNNGV. The CDR3 loop is CASSRGGQADEQYF. The CDR3 DNA reads as TGTGCCAGCAGTAGGGGGGGCCAGGCCGACGAGCAGTACTTC.

A few counts support this clone. This chain links TRBV7-8 with TRBJ2-1; 7 bases fit TRBD2. This CDR3 has 14 residues. Unmatched junction bases numbered 8, after V lost 3 bases and J lost 9 bases. Per germline, CDR1 SGHVS and CDR2 FQNEAQ. The CDR3 nucleotides are TGTGCCAGCAGCTTCCGGACTAGAGACAGTGAGCAGTTCTTC. Translation gives CASSFRTRDSEQFF.

The chain joins TRBV5-1 to TRBJ1-3; 9 nucleotides line up with TRBD1. CDR1 is SGHRS, CDR2 YFSETQ, per germline. The CDR3 runs 17 residues. V lost 2 bases, J lost 2 bases, and 8 bases stayed unmatched. CDR3 region: CASSFTGTGIPGNTIYF. The CDR3 DNA reads as TGCGCCAGCAGCTTTACCGGGACAGGGATCCCTGGAAACACCATATATTTT.

This clone came up a few times. The rearrangement joins TRBV25-1 to TRBJ1-5, with a weak D call TRBD1 (5 bases). The CDR3 is 15 residues long. Trimming shortened V by 2 bases and J by 3 bases, and 11 bases separated the two germline ends. From germline, CDR1 is MGHDK and CDR2 SYGVNS. DNA of the CDR3: TGTGCCAGCAGTGAAACCGGACATCTCAATCAGCCCCAGCATTTT. Translated, it gives CASSETGHLNQPQHF.

Comments on this clone: Other DNA variants within this sample encode the same CDR3. This chain uses TRBV30 with TRBJ2-7, with 9 nucleotides matching TRBD2. The length of the CDR3 is 13 residues. J gave up 4 bases and V 0 bases, and 1 base lay outside the gene matches. Germline CDR1 GTSNPN, CDR2 SVGIG (reference sequence). The CDR3, as DNA: TGTGCCTGGAGTGTTAGCGGGAGTTACGAGCAGTACTTC. Residues: CAWSVSGSYEQYF.

The chain combines TRBV2 with TRBJ2-1; the D is unclear. Germline CDR1 is SNHLY and CDR2 is FYNNEI. The ends were cut back, 6 bases at V and 0 bases at J, with 12 bases in the middle. The CDR3 has 15 residues. CDR3 region: CASRLNPGSYNEQFF. The CDR3 DNA reads TGTGCCAGCAGGCTAAACCCGGGCTCCTACAATGAGCAGTTCTTC.

V is TRBV2 and J is TRBJ1-5; TRBD1 might be the D (6 bases). Trimming removed 6 bases from V and 9 bases from J, with 15 bases in between. CDR3 length: 13 residues. The germline CDR1 and CDR2 sequences are SNHLY and FYNNEI. In nucleotides, the CDR3 is TGTGCCAGCAGGGATAGACAGGCTATGCCCCAGCATTTT. It codes for CASRDRQAMPQHF.

V usage is TRBV4-1 and J usage is TRBJ1-6; D is possibly TRBD1 (6 bases). There are 14 residues in the CDR3. Germline V gene lookup returns CDR1 MGHRA and CDR2 YSYEKL. V was trimmed by 4 bases and J by 5 bases, leaving 9 bases between them. The DNA for the CDR3 is TGCGCCAGCAGCCCGGGACAAAATAATTCACCCCTCCACTTT. It encodes CASSPGQNNSPLHF.

This sequence joins TRBV19 and TRBJ2-5, with 11 positions matching TRBD1. Per the germline V gene, CDR1 is LNHDA and CDR2 is SQIVND (reference sequence). The J segment lost 5 bases and the V segment lost 4 bases, leaving 6 bases of the junction unmatched. This CDR3 contains 15 residues. CDR3 loop: CASSTPGTGGETQYF. CDR3 coding DNA: TGTGCCAGTAGTACTCCCGGGACAGGGGGGGAGACCCAGTACTTC. The whole variable domain, remainder taken from reference TRBV19 and TRBJ2-5, is DGGITQSPKYLFRKEGQNVTLSCEQNLNHDAMYWYRQDPGQGLRLIYYSQIVNDFQKGDIAEGYSVSREKKESFPLTVTSAQKNPTAFYLCASSTPGTGGETQYFGPGTRLLVL.

The chain couples TRBV7-9 to TRBJ2-5; D gene unclear. The CDR3 length is 11 residues. The germline CDR1 and CDR2 sequences are SEHNR and FQNEAQ (reference sequence). Trimming shortened V by 2 bases and J by 5 bases, and 3 bases separated the two germline ends. CDR3 in DNA: TGTGCCAGCAGCTTAAGCGAGACCCAGTACTTC. Amino acids: CASSLSETQYF.

This chain links TRBV10-3 with TRBJ2-2; 8 positions match TRBD1. In germline, CDR1 is ENHRY, CDR2 SYGVKD. The CDR3 loop spans 16 amino acids. Trimming removed 4 bases from V and 0 bases from J; junction bases left unmatched: 4. The CDR3: CAISGGQAANTGELFF. CDR3 DNA sequence: TGTGCCATCAGTGGGGGACAGGCCGCGAACACCGGGGAGCTGTTTTTT.

The genes are TRBV7-9 and TRBJ2-7, with 10 positions matching TRBD2. Germline V gene data show CDR1 as SEHNR and CDR2 as FQNEAQ (reference sequence). The CDR3 length is 15 residues. The trim removed 1 base at V and 2 bases at J, leaving 2 bases unmatched. CDR3 region: CASSLELAGTYEQYF. CDR3 nucleotides: TGTGCCAGCAGCTTAGAACTAGCGGGAACCTACGAGCAGTACTTC.

This sequence joins TRBV6-5 and TRBJ1-5, with TRBD1 matching 7 bases. Germline V lookup: CDR1 MNHEY, CDR2 SVGAGI. Unmatched junction bases numbered 5, after V lost 4 bases and J lost 2 bases. The CDR3 has 15 amino acids. In nucleotides, the CDR3 is TGTGCCAGCAGTTCAGGGGGGCTGGGCAATCAGCCCCAGCATTTT. As protein: CASSSGGLGNQPQHF.

The chain combines TRBV7-9 with TRBJ2-5; D remains unclear. This CDR3 is built from 12 residues. Germline V CDR1 and CDR2: SEHNR, FQNEAQ (reference sequence). Deletions cut 2 bases from V and 3 bases from J, with 4 bases between. The CDR3 reads CASSLIEETQYF. Written as DNA, the CDR3 is TGTGCCAGCAGCTTAATCGAAGAGACCCAGTACTTC.

The chain has TRBV19 and TRBJ2-1; 8 positions match TRBD2. The trim removed 9 bases at V and 4 bases at J, leaving 11 bases unmatched. The germline CDR1 and CDR2 sequences are LNHDA and SQIVND (reference sequence). The CDR3 has 15 amino acids. The CDR3 DNA sequence: TGTGCCAGCAGAAAGGCGGGGGGCTCTTACAATGAGCAGTTCTTC. Encoded protein: CASRKAGGSYNEQFF. Full variable domain (rest looked up from reference TRBV19 and TRBJ2-1): DGGITQSPKYLFRKEGQNVTLSCEQNLNHDAMYWYRQDPGQGLRLIYYSQIVNDFQKGDIAEGYSVSREKKESFPLTVTSAQKNPTAFYLCASRKAGGSYNEQFFGPGTRLTVL.

The rearrangement links TRBV18 to TRBJ1-5, with 8 bases aligning to TRBD1. The junction had 6 bases not matched to a gene; V was cut back by 5 bases and J by 6 bases. The CDR3 runs to 14 residues. CDR1 and CDR2 from the germline V gene are KGHSH and LQKENI. This CDR3 reads CASSADRAAQPQHF. The CDR3 coding sequence is TGTGCCAGCTCAGCGGACAGGGCGGCTCAGCCCCAGCATTTT.

The J gene is TRBJ2-2, the V gene TRBV6-6; 8 bases agree with TRBD2. From germline, CDR1 is MNHNY and CDR2 SVGAGI (reference sequence). Trimming at V came to 11 bases and at J to 3 bases, leaving 5 bases not matched to a gene. The CDR3 contains 13 residues. For the CDR3, the DNA is TGTGCCGGACGGCGGGGGGACACCGGGGAGCTGTTTTTT. It codes for CAGRRGDTGELFF.

The chain carries TRBV5-1 and TRBJ2-3; 11 positions agree with TRBD2. V lost 4 bases to trimming and J lost 6 bases; unmatched junction nucleotides: 10. The CDR3 spans 16 residues. Per the germline V gene, CDR1 is SGHRS and CDR2 is YFSETQ. The CDR3 loop reads CASSDHSGGAWDTQYF. CDR3 sequence (DNA): TGCGCCAGCAGCGATCATAGCGGGGGGGCCTGGGATACGCAGTATTTT.